The next 21 T cell receptor beta chains were all read from a single sample in a study of metastatic and nonmetastatic thyroid tumors. TCRdb recomputed clones from the PCR reads via MiXCR. The repertoire holds about 19,000 clones, roughly 17% seen once, with less than 20% in the top ten. There were no patients who had received any treatment before thyroid surgery. Source material: blood. These receptors were obtained from a male donor with papillary thyroid cancer or a benign thyroid nodule (not recorded which). Some clones in this sample may be carry-over from other donors' samples.

J is TRBJ2-7 and V is TRBV20-1, with 7 bases matching TRBD1. J lost 2 bases, V lost 4 bases, and 8 bases had no gene match. This CDR3 region has 14 residues. Germline V CDR1 and CDR2: DFQATT, SNEGSKA (reference sequence). CDR3 nucleotide sequence: TGCAGTGCTACGGGACAGACCCTTACCTACGAGCAGTACTTC. Amino acids: CSATGQTLTYEQYF.

In the case of this clone: This may come from a read error, since a much larger clone is one base off. The chain is built from TRBV5-4 and TRBJ2-3; 12 bases are shared with TRBD2. CDR1 and CDR2 (germline): SGHNT, YYREEE (reference sequence). The CDR3 has 15 residues. Unmatched junction bases numbered 1, after V lost 1 base and J lost 4 bases. CDR3 in DNA: TGTGCCAGCAGCTTGACTAGCGGGGGGCCAGATACGCAGTATTTT. It is translated as CASSLTSGGPDTQYF.

Relative to its sample, this clone is medium-sized. The rearrangement joins TRBV12-3 or TRBV12-4 to TRBJ1-1, with a possible D match to TRBD1 (5 bases). This CDR3 contains 15 residues. The V and J ends lost 6 bases and 0 bases respectively, with 14 bases between them. The CDR3 here is CASRGTGLLNTEAFF. CDR3 DNA sequence: TGTGCCAGCAGAGGGACGGGGTTACTGAACACTGAAGCTTTCTTT.

This clone was detected many times. The rearrangement links TRBV29-1 to TRBJ2-5; 7 positions match TRBD2. CDR3 length: 14 amino acids. In germline, CDR1 is SQVTM, CDR2 ANQGSEA. V shed 6 bases, J shed 5 bases, and the junction held 12 bases outside the gene matches. CDR3 DNA: TGCAGCGTCGCTCGGGGAGGGGTGGGTGAGACCCAGTACTTC. It yields the protein CSVARGGVGETQYF.

This clone is medium-sized within its sample. The genes are TRBV7-8 and TRBJ2-7; 8 bases match TRBD1. The CDR3 totals 17 residues. Germline CDR1 reads SGHVS; CDR2 reads FQNEAQ. Unmatched junction bases numbered 14, after V lost 5 bases and J lost 2 bases. The CDR3 loop is CASSRTSGQDTTYEQYF. DNA of the CDR3: TGTGCCAGCAGCCGCACCTCGGGACAGGACACCACCTACGAGCAGTACTTC. The full variable domain, rest sourced from reference TRBV7-8 and TRBJ2-7, is GAGVSQSPRYKVAKRGQDVALRCDPISGHVSLFWYQQALGQGPEFLTYFQNEAQLDKSGLPSDRFFAERPEGSVSTLKIQRTQQEDSAVYLCASSRTSGQDTTYEQYFGPGTRLTVT.

This clone showed up just a few times. DNA of the CDR3: TGTGCCAGCATTGACGCGGGAGCAGGCACAGATACGCAGTATTTT. It is translated as CASIDAGAGTDTQYF. The V and J genes are TRBV6-1 and TRBJ2-3; 7 bases map to TRBD2. There are 15 residues in the CDR3. CDR1 is MNHNS, CDR2 SASEGT, per germline. V was pared by 7 bases and J by 1 base, with 8 bases of the junction left unmatched.

J is TRBJ2-5 and V is TRBV5-1, with 11 bases matching TRBD2. V was pared by 1 base and J by 1 base, with 0 bases of the junction left unmatched. Germline CDR1 and CDR2: SGHRS and YFSETQ. The CDR3 runs to 15 residues. The CDR3 protein is CASSLTSGSQETQYF. CDR3 DNA: TGCGCCAGCAGCTTGACTAGCGGGAGCCAAGAGACCCAGTACTTC.

This clone came up many times. The V call is TRBV6-1, the J call TRBJ1-5; no clear D. CDR1 is MNHNS and CDR2 is SASEGT in the germline V gene. This CDR3 is built from 15 residues. Trimming removed 1 base from V and 4 bases from J, with 11 bases in between. CDR3 sequence reads: CASSEGSVRNQPQHF. In nucleotides, the CDR3 is TGTGCCAGCAGTGAAGGGTCAGTACGGAATCAGCCCCAGCATTTT.

This clone was counted ten times or more. This rearrangement joins TRBV30 to TRBJ1-5; D is ambiguous. With 0 bases removed from V and 2 bases from J, the gap between germline ends came to 5 bases. CDR3 size: 13 residues. Germline V gene sequence: CDR1 GTSNPN, CDR2 SVGIG (reference sequence). CDR3 bases: TGTGCCTGGAGTGTAGCGGGCAATCAGCCCCAGCATTTT. This codes for CAWSVAGNQPQHF.

This clone was observed at least ten times. Other DNA sequences in this specimen translate into the identical CDR3. This rearrangement joins TRBV2 to TRBJ1-2; 7 bases map to TRBD1. The CDR3 contains 13 residues. The ends lost 4 bases at V and 5 bases at J; junction bases unmatched: 4. Germline-derived CDR1 and CDR2 are SNHLY and FYNNEI. CDR3 residues: CASSVKGAYGYTF. CDR3 bases: TGTGCCAGCAGTGTTAAGGGGGCATATGGCTACACCTTC. The entire variable domain, with the rest obtained from reference TRBV2 and TRBJ1-2, is as follows: EPEVTQTPSHQVTQMGQEVILRCVPISNHLYFYWYRQILGQKVEFLVSFYNNEISEKSEIFDDQFSVERPDGSNFTLKIRSTKLEDSAMYFCASSVKGAYGYTFGSGTRLTVV.

This clone was found many times. The rearrangement joins TRBV29-1 to TRBJ2-5, with a weak D call TRBD1 (6 bases). The germline gives CDR1 SQVTM, CDR2 ANQGSEA. V lost 5 bases and J 1 base, leaving 11 bases between the germline ends. The CDR3 totals 13 residues. The CDR3 here is CSVTGTFQETQYF. CDR3 coding DNA: TGCAGCGTTACAGGGACATTCCAAGAGACCCAGTACTTC.

This clone came up many times. The chain joins TRBV18 to TRBJ2-1, with D possibly being TRBD2 (5 bases). V gave up 5 bases and J gave up 0 bases, with 8 bases separating them. This CDR3 is built from 14 residues. Germline loops: CDR1 KGHSH, CDR2 LQKENI. The CDR3 region has the DNA TGTGCCAGCTCATATGGGAGCTCCTACAATGAGCAGTTCTTC. Translation gives CASSYGSSYNEQFF.

This clone has at least ten counts. This chain joins TRBV7-9 and TRBJ1-2, with 8 bases that match TRBD1. This CDR3 has 15 amino acids. The ends lost 1 base at V and 2 bases at J; junction bases unmatched: 3. Looked up from germline, CDR1 is SEHNR and CDR2 is FQNEAQ (reference sequence). CDR3: CASSLEGDRNYGYTF. The DNA of the CDR3 is TGTGCCAGCAGCTTAGAAGGGGACAGGAACTATGGCTACACCTTC.

This clone has a count of ten or more. The chain joins TRBV28 to TRBJ2-1, with a possible D match to TRBD2 (6 bases). CDR3 length: 14 residues. Per germline, CDR1 MDHEN and CDR2 SYDVKM. The V end lost 3 bases, the J end lost 4 bases, and 10 bases lay between the germline ends. CDR3 in amino acids: CASSFQEGYNEQFF. CDR3 in DNA: TGTGCCAGCAGTTTTCAGGAGGGGTACAATGAGCAGTTCTTC.

Many counts were recorded for this clone. The chain employs TRBV12-5 and TRBJ1-1, with 8 bases matching TRBD1. V dropped 5 bases and J dropped 3; count of bases not matched to a gene: 8. CDR1 is LGHNT, CDR2 FRNRAP, per germline. There are 15 residues in the CDR3. The CDR3 bases are TGTGCTAGTGGTCCCTGGGACAGGCGGGACACTGAAGCTTTCTTT. It encodes CASGPWDRRDTEAFF.

The chain couples TRBV20-1 to TRBJ2-7, with D perhaps TRBD1 or TRBD2 (5 bases each). CDR1 and CDR2 (germline): DFQATT, SNEGSKA (reference sequence). V was pared by 3 bases and J by 5 bases, with 17 bases between. The CDR3 sequence is 14 residues long. The CDR3 reads CSARPPGEGHEQYF. For the CDR3, the DNA is TGCAGTGCTAGGCCCCCCGGCGAGGGACACGAGCAGTACTTC.

This clone came up many times. The J gene is TRBJ2-3, the V gene TRBV6-2 or TRBV6-3, with D tentatively TRBD1 or TRBD2 (5 bases each). Germline V gives CDR1 MNHEY, CDR2 SVGEGT. V was cut by 6 bases and J by 11 bases, with 18 bases left in between. This CDR3 has 13 amino acids. DNA for the CDR3: TGTGCCAGCAGACTAACCCCGGGACCGAGGCAGTATTTT. Protein product: CASRLTPGPRQYF.

There are many counts of this clone. The V and J genes are TRBV28 and TRBJ1-6, with 10 positions matching TRBD1. Germline values: CDR1 MDHEN, CDR2 SYDVKM. CDR3 length: 16 amino acids. V lost 6 bases, J lost 8 bases, and 10 bases stayed unmatched. CDR3 loop: CASSSLRTGGHSPLHF. The CDR3 DNA follows: TGTGCCAGCAGCTCCCTCAGGACAGGGGGTCATTCACCCCTCCACTTT.

This clone was seen repeatedly, ten times or more. V is TRBV30 and J is TRBJ1-3; possibly TRBD1 for D (6 bases). CDR3 length: 16 amino acids. Trimming pared 2 bases from V and 0 bases from J, leaving 14 bases between. CDR1 and CDR2 (germline): GTSNPN, SVGIG (reference sequence). CDR3 region: CAWSPRGYSSGNTIYF. The CDR3, as DNA: TGTGCCTGGAGTCCCAGGGGCTATAGCTCTGGAAACACCATATATTTT.

This clone was found many times. The rearrangement uses TRBV25-1 and TRBJ2-1; 10 bases match TRBD1. With V trimmed by 10 bases and J by 5 bases, 11 bases remained unmatched. Germline loops: CDR1 MGHDK, CDR2 SYGVNS. The CDR3 has 15 amino acids. The CDR3 loop reads CATKRGTGVNNEQFF. In DNA form, the CDR3 reads TGTGCCACCAAAAGGGGGACAGGGGTTAACAATGAGCAGTTCTTC.

This clone was observed many times. V usage is TRBV20-1 and J usage is TRBJ1-2; TRBD1 matches at 8 bases. The trim removed 0 bases at V and 8 bases at J, leaving 8 bases unmatched. Germline values: CDR1 DFQATT, CDR2 SNEGSKA (reference sequence). The CDR3 has 14 amino acids. CDR3 in amino acids: CSARDQIAGGGYTF. In DNA, the CDR3 is TGCAGTGCTAGAGATCAGATCGCAGGGGGCGGCTACACCTTC.